Listed below are T cell receptor beta chains from one sample, sequenced in a study of blood T cell repertoires in COVID-19. Clones were sequenced by immunoSEQ multiplex PCR, and TCRdb holds only the in-frame ones, with some missing. This table holds hundreds of thousands of clones, around 90% found once. Sample: PBMCs or T cells enriched from blood (not recorded which). The receptors originated from a man in his thirties or forties who had been exposed to COVID-19. Both conserved end residues are part of each CDR3.

cdr3_aa v_call
CSVRRTGDTGELFF TRBV29-1
CASSWGALNTEAFF TRBV7-6
CASSLAGGVTEAFF TRBV27
CASSLETGKYEQYF TRBV4-2
CASSYAANSPLHF TRBV6-5
CASSQREGGTANYGYTF TRBV11-2
CASSSSMTRGHEQFF TRBV7-3
CASSTTGHFGNTIYF TRBV6-5
CASRGSGEKLFF TRBV12-3/TRBV12-4
CASSLRTLNKGGYTF TRBV13
CASSLGGQGATGYTF TRBV7-6
CASSEIAGDDGGELFF TRBV2
CASSRVAQETQYF TRBV4-1
CASSDSVTQYF TRBV12-3/TRBV12-4
CASSLGAKLREYSYEQYF TRBV13
CASSLYRGGPTVYNSPLHF TRBV28
CASSSPGQGEETQYF TRBV5-4
CASSYKTGEGSPLHF TRBV6-5
CASSSPLGGRDSYNEQFF TRBV7-9
CAWSYLAGVTDTQYF TRBV30
CASSFASGGNGQFF TRBV5-1
CASSIAGGNNEQFF TRBV19
CASSRGPVGDTQYF TRBV3-1/TRBV3-2
CASSIDLGAEETQYF TRBV19
CASITIGEDTQYF TRBV5-4
CASSIPGQGLYEQYF TRBV19
CASSLVDSYGSSPLHF TRBV5-1
CASSDSIRLAGGETQYF TRBV2
CASSPQTGGNTEAFF TRBV18
CASSIDRAGGELFF TRBV5-1
CASSPSTRGDEQFF TRBV5-1
CASSVGETQYF TRBV19
CASSPGLAGVRGRIQYF TRBV27
CASSTRQKHQPQHF TRBV7-7
CASSPLGTGGWTGELFF TRBV18
CASSLVAGPTTDTQYF TRBV5-4
CAIRGTANLGYTF TRBV10-3
CASSPNGAVNTEAFF TRBV18
CASSETGTVQETQYF TRBV11-1
CASSGGDGQPQHF TRBV5-1
CASRQAVSGANVLTF TRBV19
CASSRGQQSGNTIYF TRBV19
CASSQGGLRRFFNYGYTF TRBV4-1
CASTDQGAKNIQYF TRBV28
CASSKPGTGKTSVIYNEQFF TRBV18
CASSQWVGTGVGEKLFF TRBV4-3
CASFPAGSNEQFF TRBV5-4
CASVDRSNQPQHF TRBV6-5
CASATVETQYF TRBV12-3/TRBV12-4
CATSDDAGQGMPDSNQPQHF TRBV24-1
CASSPPGWTEAFF TRBV5-1
CASSLLGGTASGNTIYF TRBV11-2
CASGDRGKVREKLFF TRBV19
CASPRGHPRVYEQYF TRBV10-3
CATSRARDSYNSPLHF TRBV15
CASRLSSSYEQYF TRBV5-1